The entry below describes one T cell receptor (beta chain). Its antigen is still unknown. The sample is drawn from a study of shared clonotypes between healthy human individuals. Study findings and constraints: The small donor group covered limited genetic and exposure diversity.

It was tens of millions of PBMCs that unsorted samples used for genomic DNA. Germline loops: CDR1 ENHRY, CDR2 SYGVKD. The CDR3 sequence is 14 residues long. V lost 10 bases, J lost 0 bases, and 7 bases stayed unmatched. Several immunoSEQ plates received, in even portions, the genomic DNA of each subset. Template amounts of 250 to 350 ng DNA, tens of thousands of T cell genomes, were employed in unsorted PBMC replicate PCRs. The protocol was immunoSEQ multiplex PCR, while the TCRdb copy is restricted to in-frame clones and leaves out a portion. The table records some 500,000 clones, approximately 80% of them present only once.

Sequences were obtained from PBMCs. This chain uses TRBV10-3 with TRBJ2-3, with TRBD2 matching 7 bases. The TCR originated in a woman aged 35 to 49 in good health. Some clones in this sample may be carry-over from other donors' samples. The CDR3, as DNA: TGTGCCACGGGGGGAGGAGTGAGCACAGATACGCAGTATTTT. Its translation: CATGGGVSTDTQYF.